These 10 T cell receptor beta chains were sequenced from one sample in a study of blood T cell repertoires in COVID-19. The table came from immunoSEQ multiplex PCR; TCRdb's copy has only in-frame clones and leaves some out. The table lists 200,000 to 250,000 clones, 82% of them singletons. Sequenced: peripheral blood. These receptors all stem from a woman aged 40 to 55 with acute or convalescent COVID-19.

CDR3 in amino acids: CAPRGGLLKKNIQYF. CDR3 bases: TGTGCTCCTAGAGGGGGACTACTTAAGAAAAACATTCAGTACTTC. The V and J genes are TRBV21-1 and TRBJ2-4; TRBD2, as called in the table, went unchecked against the DNA. TRBV21-1 is marked as a pseudogene. This CDR3 region has 15 residues.

The chain joins TRBV24-1 to TRBJ1-1, with 9 positions matching TRBD1. There are 16 residues in the CDR3. V was pared by 7 bases and J by 3 bases, with 11 bases of the junction left unmatched. Germline CDR1 is KGHDR and CDR2 is SFDVKD. Here the CDR3 reads CATSGKQGAGDTEAFF. The CDR3 nucleotides are TGTGCCACCAGCGGAAAACAGGGGGCAGGGGACACTGAAGCTTTCTTT.

The chain uses TRBV25-1 and TRBJ1-2; no clear D gene. The V end lost 3 bases, the J end lost 8 bases, and 13 bases lay between the germline ends. CDR3 length: 13 residues. Germline V gene lookup returns CDR1 MGHDK and CDR2 SYGVNS. CDR3 region: CASSDSGLRGYTF. The CDR3 nucleotides are TGTGCCAGCAGTGACTCAGGCCTTCGCGGCTACACCTTC.

CDR3 amino acids: CASSPPGISTGELFF. CDR3 bases: TGCGCCAGCAGCCCCCCGGGAATATCCACCGGGGAGCTGTTTTTT. The rearrangement links TRBV5-1 to TRBJ2-2; D might be TRBD2 (5 bases). Trimming left V 4 bases short and J 4 bases short, with 14 bases between. The CDR3 covers 15 residues. Germline CDR1 reads SGHRS; CDR2 reads YFSETQ.

The chain couples TRBV6-5 to TRBJ1-2; TRBD1 is a possible D gene (6 bases). The CDR3 runs to 14 residues. CDR1 and CDR2 (germline): MNHEY, SVGAGI. Trimming cost V 10 bases and J 3 bases, with 18 bases left between them. CDR3 loop: CATSRGALDYGYTF. The DNA of the CDR3 is TGTGCCACCTCCCGGGGGGCGCTGGACTATGGCTACACCTTC.

The chain links TRBV20-1 to TRBJ2-3; D not resolved. The CDR3 runs 12 residues. The germline V gene has CDR1 DFQATT and CDR2 SNEGSKA (reference sequence). V gave up 3 bases and J gave up 8 bases, with 12 bases separating them. The DNA of the CDR3 is TGCAGTGCTAGTGGCCTAGTACCTACGCAGTATTTT. This sequence encodes CSASGLVPTQYF.

The chain couples TRBV4-1 to TRBJ2-3, with TRBD2 identical over 8 bases. This CDR3 comprises 18 residues. The V segment lost 0 bases and the J segment 4 bases; nucleotides outside the gene matches: 12. CDR1 is MGHRA, CDR2 YSYEKL, per germline. CDR3 sequence (DNA): TGCGCCAGCAGCCAAGATCCGGCCGGCGGGGGGTGGGCAGATACGCAGTATTTT. This sequence encodes CASSQDPAGGGWADTQYF.

This clone was seen only a few times. The genes are TRBV6-2 or TRBV6-3 and TRBJ2-7, with D possibly TRBD1 on 6 matching bases. Germline loops: CDR1 MNHEY, CDR2 SVGEGT. V lost 4 bases and J lost 2, with 21 bases in between. This CDR3 comprises 17 residues. As DNA, the CDR3 is TGTGCCAGCAGTTCTCTCCTTACAGGGCTATCCGCCTACGAGCAGTACTTC. It specifies CASSSLLTGLSAYEQYF.

This chain uses TRBV28 with TRBJ2-7, with a weak D call TRBD2 (5 bases). Germline loops: CDR1 MDHEN, CDR2 SYDVKM. Trimming removed 3 bases from V and 4 bases from J, with 13 bases in between. This CDR3 contains 14 residues. The CDR3 spells CASSLSGDYYEQYF. DNA of the CDR3: TGTGCCAGCAGTTTGTCTGGTGACTATTACGAGCAGTACTTC.

This clone was detected a few times. The chain has TRBV5-8 and TRBJ2-2; 15 bases are shared with TRBD2. There are 19 residues in the CDR3. Germline CDR1 SGHTS, CDR2 YDEGEE. The V segment lost 2 bases and the J segment 1 base; nucleotides outside the gene matches: 6. The CDR3 reads CASSFFSGLAGGNTGELFF. The CDR3 coding sequence is TGTGCCAGCAGCTTCTTTTCGGGACTAGCGGGAGGGAACACCGGGGAGCTGTTTTTT.